This T cell receptor beta chain was observed in a study of metastatic and nonmetastatic thyroid tumors. Study context: Patients with malignant and benign thyroid disease provided blood and tumor or nodule tissue, whose repertoires were compared.

Through MiXCR, TCRdb re-clonotyped the PCR reads. The sample lists roughly 42,000 clones; about 20% were seen once. Patients had received no treatment of any kind before thyroid surgery. V lost 7 bases, J lost 3 bases, and 9 bases stayed unmatched. CDR3 size: 16 residues. In this sample, this clone turned up many times. At the DNA level, this CDR3 is encoded by other sequences in the same sample as well. The receptor comes from a female donor with papillary thyroid cancer or a benign thyroid nodule (not recorded which). Some clones in this sample may be carry-over from other donors' samples. The rearrangement uses TRBV12-3 or TRBV12-4 and TRBJ2-1; 10 bases fit TRBD2. Material for sequencing was tumor tissue. The CDR3 is CASTAGSGGVYNEQFF. The CDR3 bases are TGTGCCAGCACCGCGGGGAGCGGGGGGGTCTACAATGAGCAGTTCTTC.